This entry lists 2 T cell receptor beta chains sequenced from one sample in a study of cytomegalovirus exposure and HLA in healthy donors. Researchers ran the PCR with 60 Vbeta and 13 Jbeta primers. Produced via immunoSEQ multiplex PCR; TCRdb's table is partial and in-frame only. Of a few hundred thousand clones in the sample, 75% to 85% were seen once. The sequencing input was PBMCs. All receptors derive from a woman aged 60-70 years in good health and CMV-seropositive.

CDR3 in amino acids: CASSERGNEKLFF. In nucleotides, the CDR3 is TGTGCCAGCAGTGAACGGGGGAATGAAAAACTGTTTTTT. The V and J genes are TRBV25-1 and TRBJ1-4; D is perhaps TRBD1 (5 bases). Trimming pared 2 bases from V and 5 bases from J, leaving 6 bases between. Germline V gene sequence: CDR1 MGHDK, CDR2 SYGVNS. The CDR3 totals 13 residues.

This clone was counted a few times. The CDR3 region is CASRDSFNQPQHF. The CDR3 nucleotides are TGTGCCAGCAGGGACAGTTTCAATCAGCCCCAGCATTTT. The rearrangement joins TRBV28 to TRBJ1-5; perhaps TRBD1 as D (6 bases). The CDR3 is 13 residues long. CDR1 and CDR2 from the germline V gene are MDHEN and SYDVKM. Trimming took off 6 bases at V and 3 bases at J, with 9 bases between the two ends. Combining the CDR3 with reference TRBV28 and TRBJ1-5 gives the whole variable domain DVKVTQSSRYLVKRTGEKVFLECVQDMDHENMFWYRQDPGLGLRLIYFSYDVKMKEKGDIPEGYSVSREKKERFSLILESASTNQTSMYLCASRDSFNQPQHFGDGTRLSIL.